Given below is one TCR beta chain in context. Its recognized antigen is unknown. No clone much larger than this one lies a single base away; base qualities are absent. The library was generated by PCR. TCRdb shows the sequencer as HiSeq X Ten. TCRdb redid the processing of the public reads, applying fastp at Q25 and MiXCR, and retained in-frame beta chains. Here each entry gathers all rows of one CDR3 protein and keeps the most common genes and DNA. The sample table shows 9,500 to 12,000 distinct CDR3 sequences, and 35% to 60% are seen once. The leading ten clones occupy 33% of the sample. As encoded in the germline V gene, CDR1 is MNHEY while CDR2 is SVGAGI. The CDR3, cysteine through phenylalanine, is 14 amino acids long. Just the 42-base CDR3 DNA is kept, in frame starting at base 1. The data stem from a study of CD4 and CD8 cells across lung adenocarcinoma regions (dated 2018 in TCRdb). The study in broad terms: The study compared tumor centers with tumor margins to examine intratumor heterogeneity of the T cell receptor repertoire.

The donors were patients who had localized lung adenocarcinoma, which is a subtype of non-small cell lung cancer. The margins of localized lung adenocarcinomas were where the samples came from. For TCR repertoire analysis, CD8+ T cells from tumor tissue were profiled apart from CD4+ T cells. This sequence was found in a male donor with lung adenocarcinoma. The CD4 and CD8 labels of this study may be unreliable. Recombination joined TRBV6-5 with TRBJ2-2; the D call could be TRBD1 or TRBD2, with each sharing 5 bases. The tail of the sequence fits TRBJ2-3 better, so the J call may be wrong. The sequenced material came from CD8+ T cells from the margin of a lung tumor. The cell subset or site label for this specimen denotes: tumor margin region. The nucleotides are TGTGCCAGCAGTTATAGACAGTTCACCGGGGCGCAGTATTTT. It is translated as CASSYRQFTGAQYF.